The sequence of this TCR beta chain was determined in a study of blood T cell repertoires in COVID-19. The method was immunoSEQ multiplex PCR; TCRdb's version includes in-frame clones alone and lacks a portion of them. The sample yields about 250,000 clones, under 90% seen once. The germline V and J ends were trimmed by 2 bases and 8 bases, with 9 bases remaining between them. The CDR3 loop spans 13 amino acids. The sequence was obtained from a man aged 40-50 years who had recovered from COVID-19. Sequenced: PBMCs or T cells enriched from blood (not recorded which). V gene TRBV12-3 or TRBV12-4 combines with J gene TRBJ1-4; D uncertain. CDR3 nucleotides: TGTGCCAGCAGTTTACGAGGTGGGGAAAAACTGTTTTTT. It translates to CASSLRGGEKLFF.